This T cell receptor beta chain was obtained from a study of blood T cell repertoires in COVID-19 (dated by TCRdb to the early 2020s). For the wider study: Collaborator samples came from the United States, Italy and Spain and covered acute and convalescent phases of COVID-19. Where available, HLA class I and class II types were obtained from metadata supplied by the sample provider rather than from assay-based typing. Subjects who had been exposed to COVID-19, were actively infected with it, or had recovered from it provided the deeply sampled blood TCRbeta repertoires that made up the dataset. Sample metadata almost always included a de-identified subject ID, COVID-19 status, age in years and sex. The material from the prospective study consisted of cDNA or gDNA derived from T cells, B-cell-depleted T cells, or PBMCs. The repertoires were released in a freely available public database intended as a resource for research on the immune response to SARS-CoV-2. The samples were drawn from two sources: the first 160 participants of the ongoing ImmuneRACE study, and over 1,000 subjects contributed by 6 global collaborators.

TCRbeta CDR3 regions were amplified from genomic DNA using the immunoSEQ Assay, a bias-controlled multiplex PCR. On the study's bioinformatics: The number of nucleated cells in each sample was estimated from the amplification of reference gene primers within the assay. Sequence reads were collapsed and filtered to measure the absolute abundance of every unique TCRbeta CDR3 rearrangement. For each sample, productive Simpson clonality was calculated as the square root of Simpson's diversity index across productive rearrangements. The source is immuneACCESS, and TCRdb retained only in-frame sequences with V and J called. Part of the clones is not carried over; for the studies checked, unresolved V genes explain less than half of this, and the remainder is unexplained. That table supplies the V and J calls and clone size; D and trimming were determined from the DNA. This sample holds 100,000 or so clones; approximately 90% were observed only once. Together, the top ten hold 15% to 20% of the sample.

Each collaborating institution followed its own protocols to collect whole blood in K2EDTA tubes. Collaborator samples were shipped for TCRbeta analysis as frozen whole blood, isolated PBMCs, or DNA extracted from either sample type. CDR1 and CDR2 (LNHDA, SQIVND) derive from the germline V gene (reference sequence). The CDR3, cysteine through phenylalanine, is 13 amino acids long. The read is trimmed to its CDR3 DNA, 39 bases read in frame from base 1. Between the V and J ends, shortened by 1 base and 8 bases respectively, the junction contains 11 bases. The full study reports these points: The quantity of clinical and demographic metadata differed by source and by participant and was supplied without curation.

Note on this clone: Which antigen it targets is not known. No base quality values were provided; no much bigger clone lies one nucleotide off.

The receptor was derived from a human donor with acute or convalescent COVID-19. The donor label of this sample is uncertain. The sequence is built from TRBV19 and TRBJ1-2; TRBD1 is perhaps the D gene, given 6 matching bases. Sequenced: peripheral blood. The base sequence is TGTGCCAGTAGTATAGGAAAACAGGGCGGCTACACCTTC. Translated, it gives CASSIGKQGGYTF.